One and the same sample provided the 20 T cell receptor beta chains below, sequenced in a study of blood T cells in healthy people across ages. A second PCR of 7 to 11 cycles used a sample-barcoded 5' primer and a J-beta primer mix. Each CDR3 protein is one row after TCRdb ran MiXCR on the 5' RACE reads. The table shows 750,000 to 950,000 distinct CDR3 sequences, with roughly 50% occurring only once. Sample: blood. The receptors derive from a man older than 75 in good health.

The CDR3 nucleotides are TGTGCCAGTAATACCGGGACAGTTTCCTACAATGAGCAGTTCTTC. Its translation is CASNTGTVSYNEQFF. The chain joins TRBV6-1 to TRBJ2-1; TRBD1 agrees at 7 bases. The germline gives CDR1 MNHNS, CDR2 SASEGT. The CDR3 totals 15 residues. Germline trimming cut 9 bases from V and 1 base from J; bases unmatched to any gene: 9.

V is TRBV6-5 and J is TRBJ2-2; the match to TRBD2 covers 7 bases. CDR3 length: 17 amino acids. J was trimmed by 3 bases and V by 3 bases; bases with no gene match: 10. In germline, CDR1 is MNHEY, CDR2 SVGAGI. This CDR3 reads CASSYGTGGSDTGELFF. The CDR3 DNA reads TGTGCCAGCAGTTATGGGACGGGCGGGAGCGACACCGGGGAGCTGTTTTTT.

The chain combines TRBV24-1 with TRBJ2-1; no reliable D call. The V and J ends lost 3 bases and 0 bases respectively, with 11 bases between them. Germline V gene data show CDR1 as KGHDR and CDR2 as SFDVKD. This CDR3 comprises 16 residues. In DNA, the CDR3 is TGTGCCACCAGTGATCTGGGCAGTAGCTCCTACAATGAGCAGTTCTTC. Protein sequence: CATSDLGSSSYNEQFF.

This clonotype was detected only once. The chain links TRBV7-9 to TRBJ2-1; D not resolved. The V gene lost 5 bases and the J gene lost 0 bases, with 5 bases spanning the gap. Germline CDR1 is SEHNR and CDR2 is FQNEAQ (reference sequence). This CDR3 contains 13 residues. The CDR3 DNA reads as TGTGCCAGCAGCCAGTTCTCCTACAATGAGCAGTTCTTC. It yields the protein CASSQFSYNEQFF.

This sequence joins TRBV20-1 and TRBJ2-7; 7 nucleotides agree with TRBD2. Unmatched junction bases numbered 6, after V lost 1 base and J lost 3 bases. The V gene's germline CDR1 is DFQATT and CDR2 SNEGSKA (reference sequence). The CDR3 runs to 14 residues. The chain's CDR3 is CSARVAGAFYEQYF. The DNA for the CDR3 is TGCAGTGCTAGAGTGGCGGGAGCGTTCTACGAGCAGTACTTC.

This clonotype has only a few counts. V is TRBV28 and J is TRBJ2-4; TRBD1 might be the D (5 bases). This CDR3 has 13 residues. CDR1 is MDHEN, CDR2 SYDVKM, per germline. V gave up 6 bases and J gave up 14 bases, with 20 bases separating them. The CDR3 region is CASSLGQDLKEYF. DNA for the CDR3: TGTGCCAGCAGCCTAGGACAAGACCTAAAGGAGTACTTC.

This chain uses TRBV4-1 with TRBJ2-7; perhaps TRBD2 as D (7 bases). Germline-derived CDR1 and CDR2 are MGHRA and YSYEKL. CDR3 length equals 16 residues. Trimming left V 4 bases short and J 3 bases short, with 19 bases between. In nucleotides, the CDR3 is TGCGCCAGCAGCCTTGGGGGGGCCAATGGAATCTACGAGCAGTACTTC. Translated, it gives CASSLGGANGIYEQYF.

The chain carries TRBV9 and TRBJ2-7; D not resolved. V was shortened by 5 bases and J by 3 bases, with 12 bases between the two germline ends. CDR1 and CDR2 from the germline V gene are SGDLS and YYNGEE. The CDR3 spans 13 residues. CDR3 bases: TGTGCCAGCAGTGTATCGGCGGACTACGAGCAGTACTTC. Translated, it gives CASSVSADYEQYF.

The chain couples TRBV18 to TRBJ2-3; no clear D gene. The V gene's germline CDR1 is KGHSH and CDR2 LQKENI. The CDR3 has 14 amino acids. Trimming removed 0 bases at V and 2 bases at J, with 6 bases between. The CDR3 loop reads CASSPPSVTDTQYF. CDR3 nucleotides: TGTGCCAGCTCACCACCGTCCGTCACAGATACGCAGTATTTT.

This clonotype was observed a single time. The CDR3 DNA follows: TGTGCCTGTAGATCCGCTAATGAAAAACTGTTTTTT. Protein product: CACRSANEKLFF. V usage is TRBV30 and J usage is TRBJ1-4; D call uncertain. Trimming removed 6 bases from V and 3 bases from J, with 8 bases in between. The CDR3 loop spans 12 amino acids. Germline values: CDR1 GTSNPN, CDR2 SVGIG (reference sequence).

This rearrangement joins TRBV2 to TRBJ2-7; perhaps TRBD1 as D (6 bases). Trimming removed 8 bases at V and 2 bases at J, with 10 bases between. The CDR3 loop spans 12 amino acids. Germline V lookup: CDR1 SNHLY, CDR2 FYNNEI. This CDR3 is CASRDTTYEQYF. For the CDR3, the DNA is TGTGCCAGCCGGGACACGACCTACGAGCAGTACTTC.

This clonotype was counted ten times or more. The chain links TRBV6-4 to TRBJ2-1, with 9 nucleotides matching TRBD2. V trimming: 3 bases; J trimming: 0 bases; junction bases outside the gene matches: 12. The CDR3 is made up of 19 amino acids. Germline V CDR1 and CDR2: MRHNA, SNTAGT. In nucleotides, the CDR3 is TGTGCCAGCAGTGATGAGGGCCTAGCGGGGATGAGCTCCTACAATGAGCAGTTCTTC. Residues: CASSDEGLAGMSSYNEQFF.

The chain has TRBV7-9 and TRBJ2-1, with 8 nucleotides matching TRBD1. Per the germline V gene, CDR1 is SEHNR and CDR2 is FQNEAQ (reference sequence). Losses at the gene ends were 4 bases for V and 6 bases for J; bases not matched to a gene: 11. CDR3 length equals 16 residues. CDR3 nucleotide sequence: TGTGCCAGCAGCTCAATCCCGGGACAGGCGTCCAATGAGCAGTTCTTC. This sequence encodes CASSSIPGQASNEQFF.

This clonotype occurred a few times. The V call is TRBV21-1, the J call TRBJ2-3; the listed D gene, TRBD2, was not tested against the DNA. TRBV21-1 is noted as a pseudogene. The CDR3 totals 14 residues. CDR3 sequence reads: CASSILAEHRYAYF. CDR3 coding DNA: TGTGCCAGCAGCATACTAGCAGAGCACAGATACGCGTATTTT.

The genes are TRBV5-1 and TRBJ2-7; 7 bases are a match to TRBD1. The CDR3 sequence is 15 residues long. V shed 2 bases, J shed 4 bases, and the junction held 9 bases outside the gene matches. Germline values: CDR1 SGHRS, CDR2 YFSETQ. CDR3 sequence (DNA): TGCGCCAGCAGCTTCCCCCTAGGGGGCACGTACGAGCAGTACTTC. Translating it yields CASSFPLGGTYEQYF. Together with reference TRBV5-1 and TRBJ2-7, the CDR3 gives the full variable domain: KAGVTQTPRYLIKTRGQQVTLSCSPISGHRSVSWYQQTPGQGLQFLFEYFSETQRNKGNFPGRFSGRQFSNSRSEMNVSTLELGDSALYLCASSFPLGGTYEQYFGPGTRLTVT.

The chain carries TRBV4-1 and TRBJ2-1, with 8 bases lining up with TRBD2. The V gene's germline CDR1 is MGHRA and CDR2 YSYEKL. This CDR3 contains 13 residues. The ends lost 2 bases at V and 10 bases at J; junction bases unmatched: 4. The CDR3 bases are TGCGCCAGCAGCCAACTAATAGCGGGGGAGCAGTTCTTC. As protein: CASSQLIAGEQFF.

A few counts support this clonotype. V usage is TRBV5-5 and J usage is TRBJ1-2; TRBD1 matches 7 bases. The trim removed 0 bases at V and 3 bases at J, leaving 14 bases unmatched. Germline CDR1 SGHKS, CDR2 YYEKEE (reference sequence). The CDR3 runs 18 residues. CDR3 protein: CASSLVGRQGRVYYGYTF. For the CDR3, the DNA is TGTGCCAGCAGCTTGGTGGGAAGACAGGGAAGGGTGTACTATGGCTACACCTTC.

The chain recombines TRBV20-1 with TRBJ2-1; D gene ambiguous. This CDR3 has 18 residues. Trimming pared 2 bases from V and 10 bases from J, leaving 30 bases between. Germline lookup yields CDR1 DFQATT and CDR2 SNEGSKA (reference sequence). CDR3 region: CSARSPENQRRVLREQFF. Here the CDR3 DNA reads TGCAGTGCTAGATCACCGGAGAACCAAAGGCGAGTTCTAAGGGAGCAGTTCTTC.

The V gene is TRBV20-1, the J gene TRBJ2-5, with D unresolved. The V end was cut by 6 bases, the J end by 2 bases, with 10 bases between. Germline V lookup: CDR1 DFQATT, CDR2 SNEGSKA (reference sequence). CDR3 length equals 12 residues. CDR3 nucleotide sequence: TGCAGTGCCCCCTTTGCGCAAGAGACCCAGTACTTC. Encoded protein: CSAPFAQETQYF.

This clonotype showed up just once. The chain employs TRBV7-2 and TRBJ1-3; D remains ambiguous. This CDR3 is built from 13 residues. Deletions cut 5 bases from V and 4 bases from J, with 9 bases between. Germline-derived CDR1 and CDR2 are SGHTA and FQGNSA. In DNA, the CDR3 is TGTGCCAGCAGCCAGTCCCCCGGAAACACCATATATTTT. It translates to CASSQSPGNTIYF.